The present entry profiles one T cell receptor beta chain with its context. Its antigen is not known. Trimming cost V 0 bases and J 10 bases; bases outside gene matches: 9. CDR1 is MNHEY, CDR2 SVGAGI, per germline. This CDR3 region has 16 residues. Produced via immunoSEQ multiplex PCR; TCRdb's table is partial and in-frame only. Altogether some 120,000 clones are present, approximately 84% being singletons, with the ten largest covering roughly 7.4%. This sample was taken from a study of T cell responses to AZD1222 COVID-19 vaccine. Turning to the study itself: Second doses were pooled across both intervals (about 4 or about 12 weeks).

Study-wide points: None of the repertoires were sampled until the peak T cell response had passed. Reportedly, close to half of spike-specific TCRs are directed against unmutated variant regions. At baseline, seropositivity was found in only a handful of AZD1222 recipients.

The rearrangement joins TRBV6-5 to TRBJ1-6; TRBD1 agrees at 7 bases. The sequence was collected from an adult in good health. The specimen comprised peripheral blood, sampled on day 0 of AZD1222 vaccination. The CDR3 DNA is TGTGCCAGCAGTTACTCCCCACAGGGGATGGGATCACCCCTCCACTTT. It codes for CASSYSPQGMGSPLHF.